Below are 18 T cell receptor beta chains sequenced from a single sample in a study of blood T cell repertoires in COVID-19. Produced via immunoSEQ multiplex PCR; TCRdb's table is partial and in-frame only. The profile shows some 100,000 clones, over 65% of them singletons. Sample: peripheral blood. These receptors were obtained from a man between 65 and 85 years old with COVID-19, enrolled during active disease.

The chain is built from TRBV7-9 and TRBJ1-6; TRBD1 matches at 7 bases. V was pared by 6 bases and J by 5 bases, with 4 bases of the junction left unmatched. The CDR3 loop spans 14 amino acids. Germline V gene lookup returns CDR1 SEHNR and CDR2 FQNEAQ (reference sequence). This CDR3 is CASSPGGDNSPLHF. As DNA, the CDR3 is TGTGCCAGCAGTCCAGGGGGTGATAATTCACCCCTCCACTTT.

This chain connects TRBV7-9 to TRBJ2-7; perhaps TRBD1 as D (6 bases). Germline CDR1 and CDR2: SEHNR and FQNEAQ (reference sequence). The CDR3 runs 16 residues. The V end was cut by 1 base, the J end by 2 bases, with 15 bases between. CDR3 amino acids: CASSLDHGQRAYEQYF. Written as DNA, the CDR3 is TGTGCCAGCAGCTTAGACCACGGACAGAGAGCCTACGAGCAGTACTTC.

The J gene is TRBJ1-1, the V gene TRBV28; TRBD1 matches at 7 bases. Germline V gives CDR1 MDHEN, CDR2 SYDVKM. This CDR3 has 14 residues. After removal of 6 bases from V and 8 bases from J, the junction contained 12 bases not matched to a gene. The CDR3 region has the DNA TGTGCCAGCAGACACCGGGACAGCATCTTAGAAGCTTTCTTT. Translated: CASRHRDSILEAFF.

Only one count was recorded for this clone. V and J are TRBV28 and TRBJ2-1; a possible D gene is TRBD2 (6 bases). This CDR3 region has 15 residues. Germline CDR1 reads MDHEN; CDR2 reads SYDVKM. Trimming took off 6 bases at V and 7 bases at J, with 19 bases between the two ends. The CDR3 reads CASRSPGLGTNEQFF. CDR3 sequence (DNA): TGTGCCAGCAGGTCCCCGGGACTGGGGACGAATGAGCAGTTCTTC.

The CDR3 loop reads CASSKISHEQYF. CDR3 DNA: TGTGCCAGCAGCAAAATAAGCCACGAGCAGTACTTC. The rearrangement joins TRBV21-1 to TRBJ2-7; the D call TRBD2 from the table was never checked on the DNA. TRBV21-1 is a known pseudogene. The CDR3 extends over 12 amino acids.

J is TRBJ2-2 and V is TRBV7-9; D may be TRBD2 (6 bases). V gave up 3 bases and J gave up 8 bases, with 16 bases separating them. Germline CDR1 SEHNR, CDR2 FQNEAQ (reference sequence). The CDR3 is made up of 15 amino acids. The CDR3 sequence: CASSFAGTGEGELFF. The CDR3, as DNA: TGTGCCAGCAGCTTTGCCGGGACGGGAGAGGGGGAGCTGTTTTTT.

This clone was observed a few times. The chain is built from TRBV5-1 and TRBJ2-1; possibly TRBD2 for D (6 bases). The CDR3 runs 16 residues. Germline lookup yields CDR1 SGHRS and CDR2 YFSETQ. Trimming removed 0 bases at V and 2 bases at J, with 12 bases between. Here the CDR3 reads CASSLGGTGAYNEQFF. The CDR3 DNA sequence: TGCGCCAGCAGCTTGGGGGGTACGGGAGCCTACAATGAGCAGTTCTTC.

This chain joins TRBV27 and TRBJ2-7; 9 bases agree with TRBD2. The CDR3 has 16 amino acids. Germline trimming cut 2 bases from V and 6 bases from J; bases unmatched to any gene: 11. The germline gives CDR1 MNHEY, CDR2 SMNVEV (reference sequence). CDR3 DNA: TGTGCCAGCAGTTTAAGCGCGGGAGGGCTTTTAGCCGAGCAGTACTTC. Protein sequence: CASSLSAGGLLAEQYF.

This clone was observed a handful of times. The sample holds other DNA sequences that translate to the same CDR3. The rearrangement joins TRBV27 to TRBJ1-1; D is possibly TRBD1 (6 bases). V lost 3 bases, J lost 4 bases, and 12 bases lay in between. Germline assignment: CDR1 MNHEY and CDR2 SMNVEV (reference sequence). The CDR3 extends over 14 amino acids. CDR3 protein: CASSFLQGGTEAFF. CDR3 sequence (DNA): TGTGCCAGCAGTTTCTTACAGGGCGGCACTGAAGCTTTCTTT.

This chain uses TRBV20-1 with TRBJ2-3, with TRBD2 matching over 8 bases. CDR1 and CDR2 from the germline V gene are DFQATT and SNEGSKA (reference sequence). V trimming: 3 bases; J trimming: 3 bases; junction bases outside the gene matches: 8. The length of the CDR3 is 15 residues. The CDR3 sequence: CSASPGGRITDTQYF. The CDR3 DNA reads as TGCAGTGCTAGTCCGGGAGGGAGAATAACAGATACGCAGTATTTT.

This clone was recorded a few times. The chain joins TRBV5-1 to TRBJ1-1; TRBD1 matches at 7 bases. The CDR3 is made up of 13 amino acids. The germline V gene has CDR1 SGHRS and CDR2 YFSETQ. V lost 7 bases, J lost 1 base, and 4 bases stayed unmatched. The CDR3 DNA follows: TGCGCCAGCTCACAGGGGTGGAACACTGAAGCTTTCTTT. Protein: CASSQGWNTEAFF.

CDR3 in amino acids: CASSVTSGSHEQYF. The CDR3 nucleotides are TGTGCCAGCAGCGTGACTAGCGGGAGTCACGAGCAGTACTTC. The chain combines TRBV5-5 with TRBJ2-7; TRBD2 aligns across 12 bases. Germline CDR1 is SGHKS and CDR2 is YYEKEE (reference sequence). V shed 4 bases and J 5 bases; nucleotides not matched to a gene: 4. The CDR3 runs to 14 residues. Complete variable domain (other parts from reference TRBV5-5 and TRBJ2-7): DAGVTQSPTHLIKTRGQQVTLRCSPISGHKSVSWYQQVLGQGPQFIFQYYEKEERGRGNFPDRFSARQFPNYSSELNVNALLLGDSALYLCASSVTSGSHEQYFGPGTRLTVT.

This clone was seen only once. The chain couples TRBV4-3 to TRBJ1-5; TRBD1 agrees at 9 bases. Per germline, CDR1 LGHNA and CDR2 YSLEER. J was trimmed by 7 bases and V by 0 bases; bases with no gene match: 13. The CDR3 spans 18 residues. The CDR3: CASSQDSGQGLGRQPQHF. In nucleotides, the CDR3 is TGCGCCAGCAGCCAAGATTCGGGACAGGGTTTGGGGCGACAGCCCCAGCATTTT.

The chain joins TRBV30 to TRBJ1-3; TRBD1 agrees at 10 bases. Germline CDR1 is GTSNPN and CDR2 is SVGIG (reference sequence). The V segment lost 3 bases and the J segment 4 bases; nucleotides outside the gene matches: 6. The CDR3 loop spans 15 amino acids. This CDR3 reads CAWSKKGQGGNTIYF. In DNA form, the CDR3 reads TGTGCCTGGAGCAAAAAGGGACAGGGGGGAAACACCATATATTTT.

This chain connects TRBV2 to TRBJ2-2, with 11 bases matching TRBD2. The CDR3 sequence is 15 residues long. V was pared by 6 bases and J by 6 bases, with 6 bases of the junction left unmatched. Germline values: CDR1 SNHLY, CDR2 FYNNEI. The CDR3 nucleotides read TGTGCCAGCAGCCCGGGACTAGCGGAGGCCGGGGAGCTGTTTTTT. The encoded protein is CASSPGLAEAGELFF. Supplemented by reference TRBV2 and TRBJ2-2, the full variable domain reads EPEVTQTPSHQVTQMGQEVILRCVPISNHLYFYWYRQILGQKVEFLVSFYNNEISEKSEIFDDQFSVERPDGSNFTLKIRSTKLEDSAMYFCASSPGLAEAGELFFGEGSRLTVL.

The chain joins TRBV7-8 to TRBJ1-1; weak D call: TRBD1 (5 bases). Germline lookup yields CDR1 SGHVS and CDR2 FQNEAQ. V was trimmed by 1 base and J by 2 bases, leaving 8 bases between them. The CDR3 covers 14 residues. CDR3 sequence reads: CASSLVGVNTEAFF. CDR3 nucleotides: TGTGCCAGCAGCTTAGTAGGGGTTAACACTGAAGCTTTCTTT. The whole variable domain, remainder taken from reference TRBV7-8 and TRBJ1-1, is GAGVSQSPRYKVAKRGQDVALRCDPISGHVSLFWYQQALGQGPEFLTYFQNEAQLDKSGLPSDRFFAERPEGSVSTLKIQRTQQEDSAVYLCASSLVGVNTEAFFGQGTRLTVV.

The CDR3 DNA is TGCGCCAGCAGCTTATCAGGTCTCTCTGGAAACACCATATATTTT. Encoded protein: CASSLSGLSGNTIYF. J is TRBJ1-3 and V is TRBV5-1; D not certain. Trimming left V 2 bases short and J 0 bases short, with 9 bases between. This CDR3 is 15 amino acids long. From germline, CDR1 is SGHRS and CDR2 YFSETQ.

The rearrangement links TRBV12-1 to TRBJ1-2; TRBD1 is the table's D call, not checked against the DNA. TRBV12-1 is classified as a pseudogene. CDR3 length equals 14 residues. The CDR3: CASSLKQGIHGYTF. The CDR3 DNA reads as TGTGCCAGCAGCCTTAAACAGGGGATACATGGCTACACCTTC.